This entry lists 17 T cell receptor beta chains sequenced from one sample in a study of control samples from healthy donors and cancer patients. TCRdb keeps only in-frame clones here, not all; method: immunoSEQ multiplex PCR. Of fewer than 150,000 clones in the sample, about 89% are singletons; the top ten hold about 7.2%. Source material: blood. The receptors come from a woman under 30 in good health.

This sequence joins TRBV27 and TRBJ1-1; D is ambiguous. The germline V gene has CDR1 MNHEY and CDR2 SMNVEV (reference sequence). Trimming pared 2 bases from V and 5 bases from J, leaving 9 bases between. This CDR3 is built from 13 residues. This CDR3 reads CASSLQEGTEAFF. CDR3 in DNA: TGTGCCAGCAGTTTACAAGAGGGTACTGAAGCTTTCTTT.

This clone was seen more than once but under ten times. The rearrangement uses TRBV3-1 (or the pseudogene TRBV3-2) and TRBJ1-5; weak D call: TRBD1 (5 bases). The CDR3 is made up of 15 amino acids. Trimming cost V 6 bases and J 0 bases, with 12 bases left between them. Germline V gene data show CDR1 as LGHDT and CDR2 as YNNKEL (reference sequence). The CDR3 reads CASRPQGYSNQPQHF. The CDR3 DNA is TGTGCCAGCAGGCCTCAGGGCTATAGCAATCAGCCCCAGCATTTT.

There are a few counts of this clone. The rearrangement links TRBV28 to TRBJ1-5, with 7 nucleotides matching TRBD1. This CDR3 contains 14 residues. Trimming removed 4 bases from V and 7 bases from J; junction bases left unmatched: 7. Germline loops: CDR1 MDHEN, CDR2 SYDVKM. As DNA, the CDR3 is TGTGCCAGCAGTTCTAACAGGGGCGGACAGCCCCAGCATTTT. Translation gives CASSSNRGGQPQHF.

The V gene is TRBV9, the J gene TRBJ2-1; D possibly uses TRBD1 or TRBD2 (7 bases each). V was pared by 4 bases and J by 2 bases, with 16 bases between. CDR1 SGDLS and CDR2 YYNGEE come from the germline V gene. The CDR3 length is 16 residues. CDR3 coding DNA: TGTGCCAGCAGCCCCTCAGGGGGGGCAGCCTACAATGAGCAGTTCTTC. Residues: CASSPSGGAAYNEQFF.

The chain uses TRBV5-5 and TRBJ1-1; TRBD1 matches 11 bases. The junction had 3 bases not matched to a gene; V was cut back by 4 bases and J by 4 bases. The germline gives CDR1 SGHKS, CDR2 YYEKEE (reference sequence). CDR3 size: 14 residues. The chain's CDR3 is CASSGGTGGTEAFF. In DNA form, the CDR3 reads TGTGCCAGCAGCGGAGGGACAGGGGGCACTGAAGCTTTCTTT.

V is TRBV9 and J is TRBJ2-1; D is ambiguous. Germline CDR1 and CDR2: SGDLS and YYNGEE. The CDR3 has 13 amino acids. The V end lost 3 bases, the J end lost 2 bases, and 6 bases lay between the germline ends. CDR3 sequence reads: CASSASPYNEQFF. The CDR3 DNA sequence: TGTGCCAGCAGCGCGTCGCCCTACAATGAGCAGTTCTTC.

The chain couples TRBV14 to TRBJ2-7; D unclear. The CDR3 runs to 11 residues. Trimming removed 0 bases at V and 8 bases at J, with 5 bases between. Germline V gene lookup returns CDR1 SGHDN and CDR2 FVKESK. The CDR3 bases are TGTGCCAGCAGCCAAGAGGGGAAGCAGTACTTC. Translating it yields CASSQEGKQYF. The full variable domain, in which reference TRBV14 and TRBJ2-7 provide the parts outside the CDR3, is EAGVTQFPSHSVIEKGQTVTLRCDPISGHDNLYWYRRVMGKEIKFLLHFVKESKQDESGMPNNRFLAERTGGTYSTLKVQPAELEDSGVYFCASSQEGKQYFGPGTRLTVT.

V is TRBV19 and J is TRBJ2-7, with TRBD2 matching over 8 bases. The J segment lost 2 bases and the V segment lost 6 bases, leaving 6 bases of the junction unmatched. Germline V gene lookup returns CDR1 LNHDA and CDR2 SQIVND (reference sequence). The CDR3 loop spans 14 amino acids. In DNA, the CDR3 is TGTGCCAGTAGGGATAGCGGGACGGCCTACGAGCAGTACTTC. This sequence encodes CASRDSGTAYEQYF.

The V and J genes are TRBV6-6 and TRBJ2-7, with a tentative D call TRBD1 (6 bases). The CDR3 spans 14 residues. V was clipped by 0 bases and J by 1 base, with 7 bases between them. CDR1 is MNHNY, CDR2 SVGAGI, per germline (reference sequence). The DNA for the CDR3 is TGTGCCAGCAGTTACTCGGACAGATCCTACGAGCAGTACTTC. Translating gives CASSYSDRSYEQYF.

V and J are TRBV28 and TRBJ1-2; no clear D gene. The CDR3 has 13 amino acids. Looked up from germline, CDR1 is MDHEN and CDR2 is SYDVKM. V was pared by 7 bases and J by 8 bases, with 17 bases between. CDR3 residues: CASKRERFLGYTF. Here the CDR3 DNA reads TGTGCCAGCAAGAGGGAGCGTTTTCTGGGCTACACCTTC.

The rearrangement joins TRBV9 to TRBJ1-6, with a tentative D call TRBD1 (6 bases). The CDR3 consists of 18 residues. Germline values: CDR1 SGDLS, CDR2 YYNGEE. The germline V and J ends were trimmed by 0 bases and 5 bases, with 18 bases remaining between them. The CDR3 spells CASSVGPRGGRNNSPLHF. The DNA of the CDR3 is TGTGCCAGCAGCGTAGGACCCAGAGGGGGACGGAATAATTCACCCCTCCACTTT.

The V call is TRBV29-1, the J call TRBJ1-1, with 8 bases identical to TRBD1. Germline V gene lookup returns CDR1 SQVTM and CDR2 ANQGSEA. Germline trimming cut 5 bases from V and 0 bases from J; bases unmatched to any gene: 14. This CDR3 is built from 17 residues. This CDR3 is CSVKRADRANVNTEAFF. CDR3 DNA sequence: TGCAGCGTTAAAAGGGCGGACAGGGCTAATGTGAACACTGAAGCTTTCTTT.

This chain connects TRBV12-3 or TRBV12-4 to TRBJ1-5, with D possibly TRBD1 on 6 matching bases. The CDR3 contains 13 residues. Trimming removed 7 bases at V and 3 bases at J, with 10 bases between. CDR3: CASTYRVNQPQHF. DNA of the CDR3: TGTGCCAGCACCTACAGGGTCAATCAGCCCCAGCATTTT.

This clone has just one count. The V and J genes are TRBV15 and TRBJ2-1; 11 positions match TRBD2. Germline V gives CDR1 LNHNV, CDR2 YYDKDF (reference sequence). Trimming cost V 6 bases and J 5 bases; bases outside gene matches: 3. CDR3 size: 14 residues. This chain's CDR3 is CATSPSGRNNEQFF. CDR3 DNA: TGTGCCACCAGTCCTAGCGGGAGGAACAATGAGCAGTTCTTC.

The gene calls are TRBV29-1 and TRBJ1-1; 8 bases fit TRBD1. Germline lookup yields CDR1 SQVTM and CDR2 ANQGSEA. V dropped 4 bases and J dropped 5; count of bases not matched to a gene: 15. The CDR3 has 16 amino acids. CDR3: CSVAGNTGGISTEAFF. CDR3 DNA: TGCAGCGTTGCTGGAAATACAGGGGGTATTAGTACTGAAGCTTTCTTT. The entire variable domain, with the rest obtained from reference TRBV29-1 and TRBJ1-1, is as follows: SAVISQKPSRDICQRGTSLTIQCQVDSQVTMMFWYRQQPGQSLTLIATANQGSEATYESGFVIDKFPISRPNLTFSTLTVSNMSPEDSSIYLCSVAGNTGGISTEAFFGQGTRLTVV.

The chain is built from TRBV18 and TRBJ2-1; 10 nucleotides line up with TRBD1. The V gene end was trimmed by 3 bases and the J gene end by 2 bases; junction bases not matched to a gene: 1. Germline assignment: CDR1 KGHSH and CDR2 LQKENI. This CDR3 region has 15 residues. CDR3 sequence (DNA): TGTGCCAGCTCACCGGGACAGGGGACCTACAATGAGCAGTTCTTC. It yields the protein CASSPGQGTYNEQFF.

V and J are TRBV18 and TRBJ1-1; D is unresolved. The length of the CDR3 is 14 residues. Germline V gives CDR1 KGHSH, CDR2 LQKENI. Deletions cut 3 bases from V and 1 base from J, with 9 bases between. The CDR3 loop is CASSPVTENTEAFF. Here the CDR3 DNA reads TGTGCCAGCTCACCTGTAACAGAGAACACTGAAGCTTTCTTT.